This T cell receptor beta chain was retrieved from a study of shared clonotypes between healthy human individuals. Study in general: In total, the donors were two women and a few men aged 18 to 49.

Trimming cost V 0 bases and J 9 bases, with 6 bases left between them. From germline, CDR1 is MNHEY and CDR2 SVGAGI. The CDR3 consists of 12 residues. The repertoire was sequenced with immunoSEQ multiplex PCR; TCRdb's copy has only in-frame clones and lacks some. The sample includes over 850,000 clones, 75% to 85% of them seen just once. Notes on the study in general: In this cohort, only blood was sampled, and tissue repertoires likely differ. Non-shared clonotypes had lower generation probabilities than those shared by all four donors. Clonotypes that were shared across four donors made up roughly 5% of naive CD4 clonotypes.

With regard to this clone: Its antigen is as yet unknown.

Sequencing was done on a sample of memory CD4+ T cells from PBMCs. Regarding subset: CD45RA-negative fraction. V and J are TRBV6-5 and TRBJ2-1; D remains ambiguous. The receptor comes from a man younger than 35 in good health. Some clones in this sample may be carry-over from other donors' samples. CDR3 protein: CASSYSGTEQFF. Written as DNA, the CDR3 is TGTGCCAGCAGTTACTCCGGAACTGAGCAGTTCTTC.